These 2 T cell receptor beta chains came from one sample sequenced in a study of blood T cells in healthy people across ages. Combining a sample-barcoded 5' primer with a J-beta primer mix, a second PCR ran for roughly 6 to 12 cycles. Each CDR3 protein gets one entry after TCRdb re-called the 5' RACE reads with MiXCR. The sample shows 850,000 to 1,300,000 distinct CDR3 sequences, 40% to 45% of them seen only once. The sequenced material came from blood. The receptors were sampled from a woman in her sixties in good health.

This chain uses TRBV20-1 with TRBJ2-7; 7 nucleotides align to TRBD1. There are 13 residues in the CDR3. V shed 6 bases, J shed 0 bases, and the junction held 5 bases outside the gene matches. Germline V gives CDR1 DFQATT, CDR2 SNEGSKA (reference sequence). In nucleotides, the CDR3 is TGCAGTGCCCGAGAGGGGGCCTCCTACGAGCAGTACTTC. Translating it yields CSAREGASYEQYF.

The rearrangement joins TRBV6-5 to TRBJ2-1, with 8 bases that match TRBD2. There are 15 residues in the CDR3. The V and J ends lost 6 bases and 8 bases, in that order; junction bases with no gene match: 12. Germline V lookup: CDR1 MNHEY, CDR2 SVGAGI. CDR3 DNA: TGTGCCAGCAGATCACTAGCGGAGGGGGGTTATGAGCAGTTCTTC. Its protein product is CASRSLAEGGYEQFF.